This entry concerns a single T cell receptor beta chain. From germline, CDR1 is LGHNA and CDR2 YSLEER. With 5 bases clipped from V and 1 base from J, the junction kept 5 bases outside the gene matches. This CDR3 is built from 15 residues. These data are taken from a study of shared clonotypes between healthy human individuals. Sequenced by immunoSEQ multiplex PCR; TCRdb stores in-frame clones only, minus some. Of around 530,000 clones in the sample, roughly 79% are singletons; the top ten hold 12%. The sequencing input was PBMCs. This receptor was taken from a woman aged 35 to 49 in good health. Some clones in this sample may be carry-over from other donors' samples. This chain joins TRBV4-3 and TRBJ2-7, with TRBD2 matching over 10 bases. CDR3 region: CASSKGLAESYEQYF. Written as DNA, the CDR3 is TGCGCCAGCAGCAAAGGACTAGCGGAATCCTACGAGCAGTACTTC.